This T cell receptor (beta chain) was captured by sequencing in a study of shared T cell receptors in the human thymus (dated by TCRdb to about 2021). About the study as a whole: The study examined how the human thymus generates shared, self-reactive T-cell receptor alpha chains.

Preparation of the library involved the immunoSEQ multiplex PCR assay. TCRdb took this table from immuneACCESS and kept in-frame rearrangements with V and J called. Such tables lack part of the clones; where checked against another copy, unresolved V genes explain under half of the gap, and the rest is unexplained. In all, the sample holds hundreds of thousands of clones, and 88% of those were seen once. 0.0095% to 0.013% of the sample is in the top ten clones. The CDR3 covers 15 residues, taking in both the cysteine and the phenylalanine. Just CDR3 DNA is preserved here, 45 bases in frame from base 1. V is shortened by 6 bases, J by 4 bases, and the region joining them spans 16 bases. The germline V gene encodes CDR1 MNHNY and CDR2 SVGAGI (reference sequence). Note on this clone: Its antigen is still unknown. Base qualities are not recorded, but no much larger clone differs from it by a single base.

These data were also filed under a second study, of human thymus T cells. The other study reports the following: In Finland, the donors were immunologically healthy infants who were having open corrective cardiac surgery for congenital heart defects. Thymus tissue was collected as surgical resects that were removed during corrective cardiac surgery. V and J gene segment usage appeared biased in both thymic and peripheral blood repertoires. The related research reported highly overlapping thymic TCR repertoires among unrelated individuals. The study characterized TCR alpha and beta repertoires from under 10 infant thymus samples and a few related peripheral blood samples. Donor ages ranged from about 6 to 244 days, and the cohort comprised roughly 6 male and two female infants. After being mechanically released from the tissue, thymocytes were kept at -70 degrees C in pellets of about 9-32 million cells. A QIAsymphony instrument was used to extract genomic DNA from the frozen cell pellets. Using the immunoSEQ multiplex PCR assay, the TCRB and TCRAD loci were amplified from a standardized quantity of quality-controlled genomic DNA. Amplicons spanned the V(D)J region at a length sufficient to cover the CDR3 and identify V and J genes. The commercial immunoSEQ service was used to sequence amplicons on an Illumina platform. Primer bias and sequencing errors were corrected as previously described, and TCRAD and TCRB were defined on the basis of the IMGT database. Repertoires were analysed with immunoSEQ Analyzer 3.0 and VDJTools, covering basic statistics, V/J segment usage, diversity estimates, rarefaction and pairwise overlap. Diversity was estimated using the Chao1, ChaoE, Efron-Thisted, Shannon and inverse Simpson indices, and was also estimated on datasets down-sampled to the size of the smallest sample. Repertoire overlap was determined by strict matching of CDR3 nucleotide sequence, V gene and J gene, and Jaccard-based multidimensional scaling clustering was applied. On average, thymus samples yielded about 730,000 unique TCRB clonotypes, whereas blood samples yielded roughly 80,000.

Rearrangement joined TRBV6-6 to TRBJ2-1; a tentative D call is TRBD2 (5 bases match). Material: thymocytes. The receptor's source is a boy in the first two years of life with a congenital heart defect. Donor details come from another sample of the same person, matched by shared clones. The CDR3 here reads CASSNRRAGYNEQFF. In nucleotide form, the sequence is TGTGCCAGCAGCAACAGACGCGCGGGTTACAATGAGCAGTTCTTC.